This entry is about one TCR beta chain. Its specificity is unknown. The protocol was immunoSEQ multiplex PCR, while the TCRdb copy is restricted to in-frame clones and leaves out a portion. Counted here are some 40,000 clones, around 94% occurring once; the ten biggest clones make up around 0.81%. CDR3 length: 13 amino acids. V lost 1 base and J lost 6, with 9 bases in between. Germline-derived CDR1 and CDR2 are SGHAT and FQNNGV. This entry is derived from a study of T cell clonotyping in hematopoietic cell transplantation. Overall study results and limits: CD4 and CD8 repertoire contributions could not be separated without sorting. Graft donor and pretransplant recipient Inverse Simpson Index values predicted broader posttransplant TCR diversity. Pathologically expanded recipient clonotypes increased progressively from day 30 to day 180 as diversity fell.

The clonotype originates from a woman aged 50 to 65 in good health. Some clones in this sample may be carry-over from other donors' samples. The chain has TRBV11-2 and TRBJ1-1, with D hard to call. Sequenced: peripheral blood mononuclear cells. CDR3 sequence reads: CASSLVRAPEAFF. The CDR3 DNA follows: TGTGCCAGCAGCTTAGTGAGGGCGCCTGAAGCTTTCTTT.